The 11 T cell receptor beta chains listed next were all sequenced from one sample in a study of shared clonotypes between healthy human individuals. Libraries were prepared by immunoSEQ multiplex PCR; TCRdb keeps only in-frame clonotypes and omits some of them. The sample lists hundreds of thousands of clones, approximately 96% seen once, with about 0.32% in the top ten. Sequenced: memory CD8+ T cells sorted from blood. Subset of the sample: CD45RO+ cells pooled with CCR7-negative TemRA cells. These TCRs come from a man aged 25-40 years in good health.

As regards this clone: In the same sample, other DNA sequences code for this CDR3. The chain recombines TRBV18 with TRBJ2-1; D remains unclear. V lost 3 bases and J lost 5, with 5 bases in between. Germline V CDR1 and CDR2: KGHSH, LQKENI. The CDR3 runs to 12 residues. The DNA for the CDR3 is TGTGCCAGCTCACCGACAAACAATGAGCAGTTCTTC. Amino acids: CASSPTNNEQFF. The whole variable domain, remainder taken from reference TRBV18 and TRBJ2-1, is NAGVMQNPRHLVRRRGQEARLRCSPMKGHSHVYWYRQLPEEGLKFMVYLQKENIIDESGMPKERFSAEFPKEGPSILRIQQVVRGDSAAYFCASSPTNNEQFFGPGTRLTVL.

The chain employs TRBV5-1 and TRBJ2-7; tentatively, D is TRBD1 (6 bases). The germline CDR1 and CDR2 sequences are SGHRS and YFSETQ. The V end lost 5 bases, the J end lost 4 bases, and 13 bases lay between the germline ends. The CDR3 is made up of 13 amino acids. CDR3: CASSEQGLYEQYF. Written as DNA, the CDR3 is TGCGCCAGCAGTGAACAGGGCTTGTACGAGCAGTACTTC.

The genes are TRBV4-1 and TRBJ2-1, with TRBD2 matching 11 bases. The germline gives CDR1 MGHRA, CDR2 YSYEKL. J lost 9 bases, V lost 4 bases, and 11 bases had no gene match. The CDR3 covers 16 residues. CDR3 sequence: CASSPHRTSGSGEQFF. The CDR3 coding sequence is TGCGCCAGCAGCCCCCACCGGACTAGCGGGTCAGGTGAGCAGTTCTTC.

Here the CDR3 DNA reads TGTGCCACCCTATCGGGACGGACTTACGAGCAGTACTTC. Translating gives CATLSGRTYEQYF. This rearrangement joins TRBV11-2 to TRBJ2-7; either TRBD1 or TRBD2 may supply D (5 bases each). V lost 10 bases and J lost 4, with 17 bases in between. The CDR3 has 13 amino acids. Germline CDR1 reads SGHAT; CDR2 reads FQNNGV.

V gene TRBV4-1 combines with J gene TRBJ2-1; 12 bases are a match to TRBD1. Germline lookup yields CDR1 MGHRA and CDR2 YSYEKL. V shed 4 bases and J 5 bases; nucleotides not matched to a gene: 0. This CDR3 is built from 14 residues. The CDR3 DNA reads TGCGCCAGCAGCCGGGACAGGGGGCACAATGAGCAGTTCTTC. Its protein product is CASSRDRGHNEQFF.

The genes are TRBV5-6 and TRBJ2-1; D not certain. The CDR3 totals 13 residues. CDR1 is SGHDT and CDR2 is YYEEEE in the germline V gene. V lost 2 bases and J 3 bases, leaving 6 bases between the germline ends. The CDR3: CASSFGVYNEQFF. The DNA of the CDR3 is TGTGCCAGCAGCTTTGGGGTCTACAATGAGCAGTTCTTC.

This sequence joins TRBV5-5 and TRBJ1-2; D is unresolved. Germline CDR1 and CDR2: SGHKS and YYEKEE (reference sequence). V lost 4 bases to trimming and J lost 4 bases, with 14 bases between them. The length of the CDR3 is 14 residues. The CDR3 bases are TGTGCCAGCAGCCGCAGTGACATACCCTATGGCTACACCTTC. Amino acid sequence: CASSRSDIPYGYTF.

V usage is TRBV27 and J usage is TRBJ1-4; no reliable D call. In germline, CDR1 is MNHEY, CDR2 SMNVEV (reference sequence). The CDR3 has 15 amino acids. V lost 6 bases and J 7 bases, leaving 18 bases between the germline ends. Here the CDR3 DNA reads TGTGCCAGCAGATCACTGTCCCGCGTTAGTGAAAAACTGTTTTTT. This codes for CASRSLSRVSEKLFF.

The V gene is TRBV10-3, the J gene TRBJ2-5, with TRBD2 matching 7 bases. The germline V gene encodes CDR1 ENHRY and CDR2 SYGVKD. This CDR3 has 13 amino acids. V lost 10 bases and J lost 4; bases outside the gene matches: 9. This CDR3 reads CATSGGGGETQYF. The CDR3 bases are TGTGCCACCTCGGGAGGCGGGGGAGAGACCCAGTACTTC.

V gene TRBV7-6 combines with J gene TRBJ2-3, with D uncertain. Between the trimmed V and J ends, which lost 7 bases and 4 bases, there was a span of 6 bases. This CDR3 region has 11 residues. Looked up from germline, CDR1 is SGHVS and CDR2 is FNYEAQ. The CDR3 sequence: CASTNADTQYF. The CDR3 DNA is TGTGCCAGCACCAATGCAGATACGCAGTATTTT.

The chain is built from TRBV6-1 and TRBJ2-7, with TRBD2 as a possible D gene (7 bases). This CDR3 comprises 14 residues. The V gene's germline CDR1 is MNHNS and CDR2 SASEGT. The V end lost 6 bases, the J end lost 2 bases, and 14 bases lay between the germline ends. The CDR3 DNA reads as TGTGCCAGCAGCCCGAGGGGGGGGGCCTACGAGCAGTACTTC. This sequence encodes CASSPRGGAYEQYF.